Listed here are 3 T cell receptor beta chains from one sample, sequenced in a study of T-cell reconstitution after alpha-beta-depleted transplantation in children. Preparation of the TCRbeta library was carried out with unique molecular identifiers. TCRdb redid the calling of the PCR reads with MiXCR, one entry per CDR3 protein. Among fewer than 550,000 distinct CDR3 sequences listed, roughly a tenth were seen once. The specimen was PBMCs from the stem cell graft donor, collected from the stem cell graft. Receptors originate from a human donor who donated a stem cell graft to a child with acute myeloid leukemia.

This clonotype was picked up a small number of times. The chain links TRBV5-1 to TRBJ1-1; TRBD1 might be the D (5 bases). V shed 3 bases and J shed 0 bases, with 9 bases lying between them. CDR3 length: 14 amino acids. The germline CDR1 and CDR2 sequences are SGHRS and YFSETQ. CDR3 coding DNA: TGCGCCAGCAGCTCGACAGTGTTGAACACTGAAGCTTTCTTT. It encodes CASSSTVLNTEAFF.

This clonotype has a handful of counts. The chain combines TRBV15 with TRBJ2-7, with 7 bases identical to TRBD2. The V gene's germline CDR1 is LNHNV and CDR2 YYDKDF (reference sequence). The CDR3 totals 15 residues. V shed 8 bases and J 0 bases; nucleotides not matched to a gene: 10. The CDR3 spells CATARGVESSYEQYF. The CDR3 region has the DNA TGTGCCACCGCCCGGGGGGTAGAATCCTCCTACGAGCAGTACTTC.

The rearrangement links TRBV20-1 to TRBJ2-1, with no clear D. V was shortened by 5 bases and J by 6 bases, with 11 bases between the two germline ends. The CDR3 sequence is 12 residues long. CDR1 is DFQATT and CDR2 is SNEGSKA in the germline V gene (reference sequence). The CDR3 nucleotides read TGCAGTGCTTCCGACGGATCCAATGAGCAGTTCTTC. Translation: CSASDGSNEQFF.